A single sample is the source of the 30 T cell receptor beta chains below, sequenced in a study of metastatic and nonmetastatic thyroid tumors. TCRdb re-called clones from the PCR reads using MiXCR. The table lists about 20,000 clones, approximately 24% of them singletons. Every patient was untreated before thyroid surgery. Input material: tumor tissue. The origin of the receptors is a female donor with papillary thyroid cancer or a benign thyroid nodule (not recorded which). Some clones in this sample may be carry-over from other donors' samples.

The sample holds a few counts of this clone. DNA for the CDR3: TGTGCCAGCAGTTATCAACAGGGGCTCCATTACAAGCAGTACTTC. It is translated as CASSYQQGLHYKQYF. The rearrangement joins TRBV28 to TRBJ2-7, with 7 positions matching TRBD1. This CDR3 has 15 amino acids. From germline, CDR1 is MDHEN and CDR2 SYDVKM. The ends lost 4 bases at V and 8 bases at J; junction bases unmatched: 14.

This clone is labeled medium-sized. The rearrangement links TRBV24-1 to TRBJ2-2; 8 bases align to TRBD1. In germline, CDR1 is KGHDR, CDR2 SFDVKD. The V and J ends lost 1 base and 5 bases, in that order; junction bases with no gene match: 2. The CDR3 has 15 residues. The CDR3 spells CATSDFGTGTGELFF. The DNA of the CDR3 is TGTGCCACCAGTGATTTTGGGACAGGAACCGGGGAGCTGTTTTTT.

The chain couples TRBV12-3 or TRBV12-4 to TRBJ1-2; D remains unclear. The V gene lost 4 bases and the J gene lost 1 base, with 13 bases spanning the gap. The CDR3 sequence is 15 residues long. The CDR3 region has the DNA TGTGCCAGCAGTTCGAATCCGGGAAATAACTATGGCTACACCTTC. Protein product: CASSSNPGNNYGYTF.

The sample holds one count of this clone. The chain uses TRBV11-2 and TRBJ2-1; D is uncertain. The CDR3 consists of 16 residues. The germline V gene has CDR1 SGHAT and CDR2 FQNNGV. V shed 5 bases and J shed 10 bases, with 24 bases lying between them. The CDR3 region has the DNA TGTGCCAGCAGCCTTCTTAATCGGTCCCCAGGTATCGAGCAGTTCTTC. Protein product: CASSLLNRSPGIEQFF. The variable domain in full, completed from reference TRBV11-2 and TRBJ2-1, reads EAGVAQSPRYKIIEKRQSVAFWCNPISGHATLYWYQQILGQGPKLLIQFQNNGVVDDSQLPKDRFSAERLKGVDSTLKIQPAKLEDSAVYLCASSLLNRSPGIEQFFGPGTRLTVL.

At least ten counts were recorded for this clone. This chain connects TRBV24-1 to TRBJ2-1; 14 bases agree with TRBD2. CDR1 KGHDR and CDR2 SFDVKD come from the germline V gene. The CDR3 totals 18 residues. The ends lost 3 bases at V and 0 bases at J; junction bases unmatched: 3. The CDR3 loop reads CATSDPGTSGSSYNEQFF. The DNA of the CDR3 is TGTGCCACCAGTGATCCGGGGACTAGCGGGAGCTCCTACAATGAGCAGTTCTTC.

The sample holds many counts of this clone. V is TRBV6-1 and J is TRBJ2-3; 8 bases match TRBD1. The germline V gene has CDR1 MNHNS and CDR2 SASEGT. Trimming took 8 bases from V and 3 from J; bases not matched to a gene: 4. The CDR3 is made up of 13 amino acids. DNA for the CDR3: TGTGCCAGCGGGGGACAGGCTACAGATACGCAGTATTTT. Its protein product is CASGGQATDTQYF.

The chain is built from TRBV3-1 and TRBJ1-4, with TRBD1 matching over 7 bases. This CDR3 comprises 16 residues. V lost 2 bases, J lost 5 bases, and 8 bases stayed unmatched. CDR1 is LGHDT, CDR2 YNNKEL, per germline (reference sequence). The CDR3 loop is CASSQPTQGENEKLFF. DNA for the CDR3: TGTGCCAGCAGCCAACCCACCCAGGGGGAGAATGAAAAACTGTTTTTT.

The chain couples TRBV9 to TRBJ1-2; a possible D gene is TRBD1 (5 bases). This CDR3 region has 12 residues. Germline CDR1 reads SGDLS; CDR2 reads YYNGEE. The V and J ends lost 4 bases and 7 bases respectively, with 11 bases between them. CDR3 residues: CASSRSTVGYTF. CDR3 bases: TGTGCCAGCAGCCGTTCGACAGTTGGCTACACCTTC.

This clone is categorized as medium-sized. The chain uses TRBV7-2 and TRBJ1-2; 7 bases are shared with TRBD1. CDR3 length: 14 amino acids. CDR1 is SGHTA, CDR2 FQGNSA, per germline. The V segment lost 4 bases and the J segment 4 bases; nucleotides outside the gene matches: 6. This CDR3 is CASSSPRGSYGYTF. The CDR3 DNA follows: TGTGCCAGCAGCTCCCCCAGGGGGAGCTATGGCTACACCTTC.

By share, this clone ranks as medium-sized. The rearrangement links TRBV6-1 to TRBJ1-1, with 12 bases that match TRBD1. Germline V lookup: CDR1 MNHNS, CDR2 SASEGT. The CDR3 contains 13 residues. V lost 5 bases to trimming and J lost 8 bases; unmatched junction nucleotides: 3. The CDR3, as DNA: TGTGCCAGCAGTCGGGACAGGGGGCGGGAAGCTTTCTTT. Protein: CASSRDRGREAFF.

The rearrangement links TRBV10-2 to TRBJ2-1; the D is unclear. CDR1 is WSHSY and CDR2 is SAAADI in the germline V gene. Trimming shortened V by 0 bases and J by 6 bases, and 6 bases separated the two germline ends. The CDR3 runs to 13 residues. The CDR3 region has the DNA TGCGCCAGCAGTGAGTCGGAAGTCAATGAGCAGTTCTTC. Protein product: CASSESEVNEQFF.

This clone was seen ten or more times. This sample also contains other DNA sequences that code for the same CDR3. The genes are TRBV2 and TRBJ1-6, with unresolved D. The CDR3 spans 11 residues. V lost 7 bases and J lost 10, with 8 bases in between. Germline V gene data show CDR1 as SNHLY and CDR2 as FYNNEI. CDR3 protein: CASKSHSPLHF. DNA of the CDR3: TGTGCCAGCAAGAGTCACTCACCCCTCCACTTT.

This clone was detected many times. The CDR3: CASSLGLVEDTQYF. The DNA of the CDR3 is TGTGCCAGCAGCTTAGGACTAGTGGAAGATACGCAGTATTTT. The rearrangement links TRBV7-9 to TRBJ2-3; weak D call: TRBD2 (6 bases). This CDR3 comprises 14 residues. The V gene's germline CDR1 is SEHNR and CDR2 FQNEAQ (reference sequence). Trimming removed 1 base from V and 5 bases from J, with 10 bases in between.

This clone is categorized as medium-sized. This chain connects TRBV6-1 to TRBJ1-1; D remains ambiguous. The CDR3 has 14 amino acids. Germline V CDR1 and CDR2: MNHNS, SASEGT. Trimming pared 5 bases from V and 5 bases from J, leaving 15 bases between. DNA of the CDR3: TGTGCCAGCAGTCCCCAGAGAATGGTGACTGAAGCTTTCTTT. It translates to CASSPQRMVTEAFF.

The chain joins TRBV20-1 to TRBJ2-5; TRBD1 aligns across 9 bases. Trimming took 5 bases from V and 5 from J; bases not matched to a gene: 6. Germline V lookup: CDR1 DFQATT, CDR2 SNEGSKA (reference sequence). This CDR3 has 13 amino acids. The CDR3 spells CSAQTGGGETQYF. As DNA, the CDR3 is TGCAGTGCTCAAACAGGGGGCGGTGAGACCCAGTACTTC.

This clone was detected many times. This sequence joins TRBV29-1 and TRBJ2-2; D is uncertain. Germline V gene data show CDR1 as SQVTM and CDR2 as ANQGSEA. This CDR3 spans 14 amino acids. Deletions cut 3 bases from V and 0 bases from J, with 8 bases between. The CDR3 DNA is TGCAGCGTTGATGAGTCAGCGAACACCGGGGAGCTGTTTTTT. Its protein is CSVDESANTGELFF.

This clone appeared many times. The V call is TRBV20-1, the J call TRBJ2-3, with 10 bases aligning to TRBD2. This CDR3 is 15 amino acids long. V shed 3 bases and J 4 bases; nucleotides not matched to a gene: 7. CDR1 DFQATT and CDR2 SNEGSKA come from the germline V gene (reference sequence). CDR3 amino acids: CSARGLAGESDTQYF. For the CDR3, the DNA is TGCAGTGCTAGGGGGCTAGCGGGAGAATCAGATACGCAGTATTTT.

This clone turned up a few times. J is TRBJ2-7 and V is TRBV12-3 or TRBV12-4, with D uncertain. This CDR3 has 13 residues. V was trimmed by 1 base and J by 3 bases, leaving 7 bases between them. In nucleotides, the CDR3 is TGTGCCAGCAGTTTAGGGCAGTTCTACGAGCAGTACTTC. This encodes CASSLGQFYEQYF.

In its sample, this clone was seen once. At one of its ends the junction is not consistent with the germline gene, which may arise from a read error. The rearrangement links TRBV20-1 to TRBJ2-1; D not resolved. This CDR3 comprises 13 residues. Per the germline V gene, CDR1 is DFQATT and CDR2 is SNEGSKA (reference sequence). The DNA for the CDR3 is TGCAGTGCTAGAGGTCAACCCGACAATGATCAGTTCTTC. It encodes CSARGQPDNDQFF.

On this clone itself: This clone may be a read error of a much larger clone one base away. The rearrangement joins TRBV29-1 to TRBJ2-5; D may be TRBD2 (5 bases). This CDR3 is built from 12 residues. Germline CDR1 is SQVTM and CDR2 is ANQGSEA. The CDR3 DNA sequence: TGCAACGTTGAATCTAGCATCCAGACCCAGTACTTC. This codes for CNVESSIQTQYF. Supplemented by reference TRBV29-1 and TRBJ2-5, the full variable domain reads SAVISQKPSRDICQRGTSLTIQCQVDSQVTMMFWYRQQPGQSLTLIATANQGSEATYESGFVIDKFPISRPNLTFSTLTVSNMSPEDSSIYLCNVESSIQTQYFGPGTRLLVL.

The chain employs TRBV6-1 and TRBJ1-3; no definite D call. The V and J ends lost 6 bases and 2 bases respectively, with 20 bases between them. This CDR3 is 17 amino acids long. Germline loops: CDR1 MNHNS, CDR2 SASEGT. The CDR3 DNA is TGTGCCAGCAGCCTCTGCCCCTACGCTGGTGCTGGAAACACCATATATTTT. Translation: CASSLCPYAGAGNTIYF.

This clone was counted only a few times. The chain employs TRBV6-1 and TRBJ2-7; no clear D. There are 12 residues in the CDR3. Between the trimmed V and J ends, which lost 6 bases and 4 bases, there was a span of 10 bases. Per the germline V gene, CDR1 is MNHNS and CDR2 is SASEGT. The CDR3 DNA sequence: TGTGCCAGCAGCTTCCCGGGTTACGAGCAGTACTTC. Protein sequence: CASSFPGYEQYF.

J is TRBJ2-7 and V is TRBV20-1; 11 bases are a match to TRBD2. CDR3 length: 13 residues. The germline gives CDR1 DFQATT, CDR2 SNEGSKA (reference sequence). V lost 3 bases and J lost 7; bases outside the gene matches: 5. The CDR3 region is CSARTSGKQEQYF. The CDR3 nucleotides read TGCAGTGCTAGGACTAGCGGGAAGCAAGAGCAGTACTTC.

The chain is built from TRBV6-1 and TRBJ1-2, with 7 bases aligning to TRBD1. V shed 5 bases and J 8 bases; nucleotides not matched to a gene: 11. CDR1 and CDR2 (germline): MNHNS, SASEGT. There are 14 residues in the CDR3. CDR3 bases: TGTGCCAGCAGTCCGGAACAGGGGAGGTACGGCTACACCTTC. Its translation: CASSPEQGRYGYTF.

Turning to this clone: Other DNA sequences of this sample code for an identical CDR3. The gene calls are TRBV5-1 and TRBJ1-3, with no clear D. The CDR3 is 13 amino acids. The V end was cut by 0 bases, the J end by 5 bases, with 6 bases between. Germline values: CDR1 SGHRS, CDR2 YFSETQ. The DNA of the CDR3 is TGCGCCAGCAGCTTGGATTTTAGAAACACCATATATTTT. Protein product: CASSLDFRNTIYF. The full variable domain, with the rest looked up from reference TRBV5-1 and TRBJ1-3, is KAGVTQTPRYLIKTRGQQVTLSCSPISGHRSVSWYQQTPGQGLQFLFEYFSETQRNKGNFPGRFSGRQFSNSRSEMNVSTLELGDSALYLCASSLDFRNTIYFGEGSWLTVV.

The chain is built from TRBV20-1 and TRBJ2-1; the D is unclear. The germline CDR1 and CDR2 sequences are DFQATT and SNEGSKA (reference sequence). The CDR3 runs to 12 residues. Trimming shortened V by 8 bases and J by 9 bases, and 17 bases separated the two germline ends. The CDR3 DNA sequence: TGCAGTTGGACCGACCAGCTAGGTGAGCAGTTCTTC. This sequence encodes CSWTDQLGEQFF.

This rearrangement joins TRBV7-8 to TRBJ2-3, with 7 bases aligning to TRBD1. Germline values: CDR1 SGHVS, CDR2 FQNEAQ. V shed 1 base and J 2 bases; nucleotides not matched to a gene: 9. The CDR3 extends over 17 amino acids. CDR3 in DNA: TGTGCCAGCAGCTTAGTGGGAGACAGGGAATACACAGATACGCAGTATTTT. Its translation: CASSLVGDREYTDTQYF.

Many counts were recorded for this clone. CDR3 region: CASTDSSRELAETQYF. The CDR3 region has the DNA TGTGCCAGCACTGACTCTTCGAGGGAGTTAGCGGAGACCCAGTACTTC. This chain connects TRBV7-9 to TRBJ2-5, with D possibly TRBD2 on 5 matching bases. Germline lookup yields CDR1 SEHNR and CDR2 FQNEAQ (reference sequence). The ends were cut back, 7 bases at V and 5 bases at J, with 23 bases in the middle. This CDR3 region has 16 residues. The full variable domain, rest sourced from reference TRBV7-9 and TRBJ2-5, is DTGVSQNPRHKITKRGQNVTFRCDPISEHNRLYWYRQTLGQGPEFLTYFQNEAQLEKSRLLSDRFSAERPKGSFSTLEIQRTEQGDSAMYLCASTDSSRELAETQYFGPGTRLLVL.

The chain is built from TRBV5-1 and TRBJ2-1, with TRBD1 matching 11 bases. From germline, CDR1 is SGHRS and CDR2 YFSETQ. V shed 4 bases and J 9 bases; nucleotides not matched to a gene: 9. The CDR3 runs 15 residues. The CDR3 sequence: CASSRTGGGISEQFF. CDR3 in DNA: TGCGCCAGCAGCCGGACAGGGGGCGGTATTAGTGAGCAGTTCTTC.

The sample holds a few counts of this clone. V gene TRBV2 combines with J gene TRBJ2-3; D gene unclear. The germline V gene has CDR1 SNHLY and CDR2 FYNNEI. Trimming stripped 5 bases from V and 5 bases from J, with 17 bases between. The CDR3 is made up of 15 amino acids. The CDR3 nucleotides are TGTGCCAGCAGTTCTAATACAAAACTGGGAGATACGCAGTATTTT. It codes for CASSSNTKLGDTQYF.